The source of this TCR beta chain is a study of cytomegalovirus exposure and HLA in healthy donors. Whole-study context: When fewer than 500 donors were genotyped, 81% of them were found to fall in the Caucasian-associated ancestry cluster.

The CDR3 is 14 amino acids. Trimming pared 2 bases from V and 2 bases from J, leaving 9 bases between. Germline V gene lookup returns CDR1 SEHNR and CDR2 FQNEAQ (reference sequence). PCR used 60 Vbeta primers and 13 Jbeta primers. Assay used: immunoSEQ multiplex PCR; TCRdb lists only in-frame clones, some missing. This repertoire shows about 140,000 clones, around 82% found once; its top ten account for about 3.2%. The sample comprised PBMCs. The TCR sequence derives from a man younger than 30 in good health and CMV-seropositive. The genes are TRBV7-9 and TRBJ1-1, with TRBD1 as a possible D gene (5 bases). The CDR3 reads CASSLLDINTEAFF. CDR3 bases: TGTGCCAGCAGCTTATTGGACATCAACACTGAAGCTTTCTTT.